This T cell receptor (beta chain) was sequenced for a study of shared clonotypes between healthy human individuals (dated by TCRdb to the early 2020s). With regard to the full study: The cohort comprised a couple of women and a few men aged 18 to 49 years. For each donor, CD4 naive and CD4 memory were each run on three plates, CD8 naive on two plates, and CD8 memory on one plate. Blood TCR repertoires of a handful of healthy adults were deeply sequenced to estimate repertoire size and the extent of clonotype sharing between individuals. Different laboratories and diverse techniques were used to prepare libraries and sequence TCR repertoires, to increase sequencing depth and limit assay-specific biases. Per donor, leukapheresis produced somewhere between about 0.85 and 8.9 billion PBMCs.

For the CD8 naive samples, CD45RO-negative cells were positively selected for CCR7, yielding a CD45RA+CCR7+ population from which TemRA cells were excluded. The donors were healthy, HIV-negative adults with no recently reported acute infections or vaccinations. All donors were Caucasian adults living in Nashville, Tennessee, USA. After blood collection by leukapheresis, PBMCs were isolated using Ficoll-Histopaque density gradient centrifugation and then cryopreserved in the vapor phase of liquid nitrogen. Purity and quantity of every magnetically sorted T cell population were checked by analytical flow cytometry. From each sorted fraction, genomic DNA was isolated and quantified by UV absorbance on a Nanodrop 2000c. Beyond this particular receptor, the publication reports: Naive subsets generally had larger estimated clonotype richness than memory subsets did. Sharing across a handful of donors was observed for 4.5% to 6.5% of naive CD4, under 4% of naive CD8, about 2.5% of memory CD4, and less than 0.45% of memory CD8 clonotypes. Incomplete sequencing was indicated by rarefaction of sorted-subset datasets, despite the large sequencing depth. Pairwise subsampling led to the expectation that sequencing depth would affect the degree of clonotype sharing among donors. The small number of donors limited the genetic and exposure-history diversity represented. Sampling was restricted to blood, and TCR repertoires in tissue are likely to differ from TCR repertoires in blood. Compared with non-shared clonotypes, the clonotypes found in all four sorted-subset donors had higher generation probabilities.

Using the deep immunoSEQ assay, TCR CDR3 regions were amplified from genomic DNA by multiplex PCR. For each cell subset, the extracted genomic DNA was distributed evenly across all wells of several immunoSEQ 96-well plates, and each plate served as one replicate. For sorted subsets, 200 ng of genomic DNA, equivalent to roughly 30,000 T cell genomes, went into each replicate PCR. Purified libraries were measured with a Qubit 3.0 fluorometer, size-checked on a Bioanalyzer 2100, and measured again with the KAPA Library Quantification kit. Every immunoSEQ 96-well plate was sequenced on a dedicated single-read 150-cycle Illumina NextSeq 550 flow cell. Regarding the original processing steps: The immunoSEQ output contained only junctional sequences without quality scores, so filtering could not match that applied to full-length reads. Sequences were annotated with PyIR, a Python wrapper for IgBLAST v1.9, and V/J genes and CDR3 were assigned using IMGT germline references. Reads were filtered out if the reads had weak V/J assignments (E-value above 1e-6), no CDR3, stop codons, out-of-frame junctions, or ambiguous translated residues. V3J clonotypes were defined as sequences sharing an identical inferred V gene, J gene, and CDR3 amino acid sequence. To compute the percentage overlap between repertoires, the number of shared unique clonotypes was divided by the size of the smaller repertoire. RTK rarefaction, the Chao1 estimator, and Recon v2.1 estimates of unobserved clonotypes were used to assess repertoire richness. Generation probabilities were computed with OLGA for all TCRbeta clonotypes obtained by the gDNA method from several donors. Sourced from immuneACCESS, this table was stored by TCRdb with only in-frame sequences that have V and J called. A share of the clones is absent; for the studies checked, an unresolved V gene accounts for under half, and the remainder has no known explanation. The DNA gave D and trimming, while V, J and clone size come from that table. Recorded for this sample are about 680,000 clones; about 91% of them occurred a single time. Nearly 25% of the sample is held by the ten biggest clonotypes.

CDR1 and CDR2 are read off the germline V gene (reference sequence) as SEHNR and FQNEAQ. V is pared back by 1 base and J by 0 bases, with 15 bases lying between the germline termini. The CDR3 measures 17 amino acids from cysteine to phenylalanine. The only DNA kept is the CDR3, 51 bases in frame from the first base. Concerning this clone itself: The target of this receptor is not known. Base qualities are not provided; no much larger clone lies one nucleotide away.

Input material: naive CD8+ T cells sorted from blood. In light of the paper, this sample's cell subset or site label describes: CD45RA+CCR7+. The chain employs TRBV7-9 and TRBJ1-1; the D gene cannot be named for sure. The TCR was taken from a man aged 25 to 40 in good health. The CDR3 loop reads CASSLGPGNAMNTEAFF. The sequence in DNA is TGTGCCAGCAGCTTAGGGCCCGGGAACGCGATGAACACTGAAGCTTTCTTT.